This TCR beta chain appears in the sequencing data of a study of siplizumab effects on memory and regulatory T cells. The assay was immunoSEQ multiplex PCR, and TCRdb's table has in-frame clones only and misses some. The sample includes roughly 100,000 clones, just over 90% of them seen just once. The germline CDR1 and CDR2 sequences are LGHNT and FRNRAP. The CDR3 loop spans 17 amino acids. The trim removed 1 base at V and 2 bases at J, leaving 7 bases unmatched. This chain connects TRBV12-5 to TRBJ2-7; 11 nucleotides agree with TRBD1. The receptor was derived from a human donor in good health. Sequenced input: CD4+ T cells sorted from blood. The CDR3: CASGLALGQGVPYEQYF. Here the CDR3 DNA reads TGTGCTAGTGGTTTGGCCTTGGGACAGGGGGTCCCCTACGAGCAGTACTTC. The variable domain in full, with the rest retrieved from reference TRBV12-5 and TRBJ2-7, is DARVTQTPRHKVTEMGQEVTMRCQPILGHNTVFWYRQTMMQGLELLAYFRNRAPLDDSGMPKDRFSAEMPDATLATLKIQPSEPRDSAVYFCASGLALGQGVPYEQYFGPGTRLTVT.